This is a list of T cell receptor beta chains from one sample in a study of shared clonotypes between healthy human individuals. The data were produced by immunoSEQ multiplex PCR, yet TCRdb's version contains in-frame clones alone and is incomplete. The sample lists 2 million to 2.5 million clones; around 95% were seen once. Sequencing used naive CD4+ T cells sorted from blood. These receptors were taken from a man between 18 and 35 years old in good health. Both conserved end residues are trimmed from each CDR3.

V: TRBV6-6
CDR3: ASSPGEETQY

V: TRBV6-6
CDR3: ASSYPGLAKNIQY

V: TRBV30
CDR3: AWSGRRLAGGFGEQY

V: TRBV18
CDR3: ASSPIGTNNSPLH

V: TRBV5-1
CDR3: ASSYQGNTEAF

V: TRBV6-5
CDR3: ASRRKRNTEAF

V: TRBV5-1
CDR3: ASSSSFSGEGYEQY

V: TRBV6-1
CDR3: ASSDLASVLYKGKGGYT

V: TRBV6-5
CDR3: ASSRLAGAYEQY

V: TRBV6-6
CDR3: ATQQDTPPGYEQY

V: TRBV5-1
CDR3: ASSISLSNTGELF

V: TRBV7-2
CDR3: ASSLGPSSGNTIY

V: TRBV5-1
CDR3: ASSTGDRVNEQY

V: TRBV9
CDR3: ASSPRDTDNYGYT

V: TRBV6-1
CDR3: ASDSSYEQY

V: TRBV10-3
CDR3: AISESPGILNSPLH

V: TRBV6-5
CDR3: ASTRDRRTEAF

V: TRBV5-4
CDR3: ASSPRQGSSEQY

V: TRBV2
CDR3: ASSDPRGGETQY

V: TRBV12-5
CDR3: ASGLPSGGTGELF

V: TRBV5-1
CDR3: ASSSTDRVREQY

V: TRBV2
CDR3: ASSEGAGVAYEQY